This T cell receptor (beta chain) comes out of a study of regulatory T cells in long-lasting Graves disease. As for the study in general: It was over 5 years of antithyroid drugs, with positive TSH receptor antibodies, that meant persistent Graves' disease.

Details on this clonotype: Antigen specificity is unknown.

Study-level results: Persistent disease preferred TRBV28, TRBJ1-2 and TRBJ2-5; new disease, TRBV20-1 and TRBJ2-1.

Deletions cut 3 bases from V and 5 bases from J, with 12 bases between. The CDR3 spans 14 residues. From germline, CDR1 is SGHAT and CDR2 FQNNGV. Time point reported: persistent/refractory GD, antithyroid drugs over 5 years with positive TRAb. From PBMCs, RNA was extracted and then used to make the TCR library. Researchers made TCR beta libraries by using iRepertoire HTBI primers and running Arm-PCR on CDR3 regions. TCRdb re-called the multiplex PCR reads with MiXCR, one entry per CDR3 protein. The data show nearly 350,000 distinct CDR3 sequences, less than 20% seen once. The chain combines TRBV11-2 with TRBJ2-3, with unresolved D. The sequences come from peripheral blood mononuclear cells (PBMCs), collected when the disease was refractory, from a patient treated with antithyroid drugs. This TCR derives from a female donor with Graves disease. The CDR3 loop is CASSLHYLGDTQYF. In DNA form, the CDR3 reads TGTGCCAGCAGCTTGCACTATCTCGGAGATACGCAGTATTTT.